This TCR beta chain was retrieved from a study of spatial heterogeneity in lung cancer. Study details: There were consistently more beta-chain sequences detected than alpha-chain sequences. More than eight raw reads, on average, carried each unique TCR and UMI combination.

In its sample, this clonotype ranks as medium-sized. Described time point: sample taken at primary tumor resection. The authors sequenced whole RNA from tumor, nontumor lung or frozen PBMC without sorting. TCRdb reanalysed the 5' RACE reads using MiXCR and keeps one entry per CDR3 protein. The top ten clones hold roughly 7.8% of a sample with approximately 11,000 distinct CDR3 sequences, 3.9% of them seen once. The sequences come from normal lung tissue next to the tumor, collected at surgery. The sequence was collected from a male donor with early-stage non-small cell lung cancer.

The DNA of the CDR3 is TGCAGTGCTAGAGATCGAATCAATTACAATGAGCAGTTCTTC. It codes for CSARDRINYNEQFF. This sequence joins TRBV20-1 and TRBJ2-1; no clear D gene. V gave up 0 bases and J gave up 4 bases, with 10 bases separating them. Germline V lookup: CDR1 DFQATT, CDR2 SNEGSKA (reference sequence). CDR3 length: 14 residues.